This T cell receptor beta chain was found in a study of glioma-infiltrating T cells after dendritic cell vaccination. Study overall: Three intradermal dendritic cell vaccine injections were given every two weeks.

Profiling relied on immunoSEQ multiplex PCR, and the TCRdb table lists in-frame clones only, not all of them. The sample has tens of thousands of clones, under 90% seen once; the top ten hold 2.5% to 3%. This clone was seen only a few times. Relative to the germline gene, one junction end is altered; a read error may explain this. This CDR3 spans 13 amino acids. Germline V gives CDR1 SSHAT, CDR2 FNYEAQ (reference sequence). Isocitrate dehydrogenase mutation was absent in all glioblastoma patients. Here the sequenced sample was blood, taken before dendritic cell vaccination. The TCR sequence derives from a human donor with glioblastoma. The chain is built from TRBV7-7 and TRBJ2-3; D not certain. The CDR3 protein is CASSLDNTDTQYF. The CDR3 bases are TGTGCTAGCAGCTTAGACAACACAGATACGCAGTATTTT.